The 32 T cell receptor beta chains presented below share a single source sample, sequenced in a study of blood T cells in healthy people across ages. A sample-barcoded 5' primer and a J-beta primer mix were used in a second PCR of roughly 7 to 11 cycles. TCRdb re-called the 5' RACE reads with MiXCR, one entry per CDR3 protein. The sample has around 710,000 distinct CDR3 sequences; more than 40% are singletons. Sequencing was performed on blood. All receptors derive from a woman aged 60-75 years in good health.

This clonotype was detected only a few times. The rearrangement joins TRBV20-1 to TRBJ2-7; 13 bases are shared with TRBD2. The CDR3 consists of 15 residues. J lost 2 bases, V lost 3 bases, and 4 bases had no gene match. CDR1 DFQATT and CDR2 SNEGSKA come from the germline V gene (reference sequence). The CDR3 protein is CSASRTSGSTYEQYF. CDR3 sequence (DNA): TGCAGTGCTAGCAGGACTAGCGGGAGCACCTACGAGCAGTACTTC.

The chain recombines TRBV29-1 with TRBJ1-3; D gene unclear. Trimming pared 6 bases from V and 0 bases from J, leaving 6 bases between. The length of the CDR3 is 12 residues. CDR1 and CDR2 (germline): SQVTM, ANQGSEA. The CDR3 region is CSVQRSGNTIYF. The DNA for the CDR3 is TGCAGCGTACAACGCTCTGGAAACACCATATATTTT.

This clonotype occurred many times. The chain employs TRBV14 and TRBJ2-5; maybe TRBD1 (6 bases). CDR3 length equals 12 residues. Deletions cut 2 bases from V and 5 bases from J, with 6 bases between. The germline V gene encodes CDR1 SGHDN and CDR2 FVKESK. The CDR3 DNA sequence: TGTGCCAGCAGCCAACAGGGGGAGACCCAGTACTTC. It yields the protein CASSQQGETQYF.

The chain is built from TRBV29-1 and TRBJ2-3; 8 nucleotides agree with TRBD2. CDR1 and CDR2 (germline): SQVTM, ANQGSEA. V shed 8 bases and J 3 bases; nucleotides not matched to a gene: 7. The CDR3 spans 13 residues. The CDR3 here is CSPSGGGTDTQYF. Written as DNA, the CDR3 is TGCAGCCCAAGCGGGGGAGGGACAGATACGCAGTATTTT.

There are a few counts of this clonotype. The J gene is TRBJ1-1, the V gene TRBV6-1, with D hard to call. The CDR3 has 16 amino acids. Germline V gene lookup returns CDR1 MNHNS and CDR2 SASEGT. V lost 2 bases to trimming and J lost 5 bases, with 18 bases between them. The CDR3 loop is CASSESAASPRTEAFF. The CDR3 DNA follows: TGTGCCAGCAGTGAATCGGCAGCCTCCCCGAGAACTGAAGCTTTCTTT.

The V call is TRBV20-1, the J call TRBJ2-7; D perhaps matches TRBD1 (6 bases). The last part of the DNA fits TRBJ2-5 better; the J call may be wrong. Germline-derived CDR1 and CDR2 are DFQATT and SNEGSKA (reference sequence). The CDR3 runs 12 residues. This CDR3 is CSATTGTETQYF. The DNA for the CDR3 is TGCAGTGCAACGACAGGAACGGAGACCCAGTACTTC.

V usage is TRBV6-2 or TRBV6-3 and J usage is TRBJ2-1; the D gene is possibly TRBD2 (5 bases). The germline V and J ends were trimmed by 6 bases and 3 bases, with 12 bases remaining between them. This CDR3 has 14 amino acids. Germline V CDR1 and CDR2: MNHEY, SVGEGT. The CDR3, as DNA: TGTGCCAGCAGGAGCGGAGCGATCTACAATGAGCAGTTCTTC. Protein sequence: CASRSGAIYNEQFF.

This clonotype was seen more than once but under ten times. This chain links TRBV5-1 with TRBJ2-7, with D tentatively TRBD2 (5 bases). The CDR3 is 14 amino acids. CDR1 and CDR2 (germline): SGHRS, YFSETQ. Deletions cut 2 bases from V and 1 base from J, with 10 bases between. CDR3 region: CASSFSTGSYEQYF. The CDR3 DNA sequence: TGCGCCAGCAGCTTTTCGACGGGATCCTACGAGCAGTACTTC.

This clonotype was recorded a few times. The chain carries TRBV6-1 and TRBJ1-5; D perhaps matches TRBD1 (5 bases). CDR1 MNHNS and CDR2 SASEGT come from the germline V gene. The CDR3 is made up of 15 amino acids. Trimming pared 4 bases from V and 7 bases from J, leaving 17 bases between. CDR3 nucleotide sequence: TGTGCCAGCAGTGTATCCTTGACAGTTGAACAGCCCCAGCATTTT. It is translated as CASSVSLTVEQPQHF.

This clonotype was seen a few times. The chain couples TRBV12-3 or TRBV12-4 to TRBJ2-7, with 10 bases fitting TRBD2. TRBJ2-5 matches the DNA end more closely, so the J call is doubtful. This CDR3 contains 16 residues. The CDR3 DNA sequence: TGTGCCAGCAGTTTATACGACCTAGCGGGAGTGGAGACCCAGTACTTC. Translated, it gives CASSLYDLAGVETQYF.

This chain uses TRBV6-4 with TRBJ2-1; D might be TRBD2 (6 bases). The germline V gene has CDR1 MRHNA and CDR2 SNTAGT. Trimming shortened V by 3 bases and J by 4 bases, and 13 bases separated the two germline ends. This CDR3 spans 15 amino acids. Here the CDR3 DNA reads TGTGCCAGCAGTGAGGGGACTCTCATATACAATGAGCAGTTCTTC. Translation gives CASSEGTLIYNEQFF.

The genes are TRBV18 and TRBJ2-7; D is possibly TRBD2 (6 bases). The J call may be faulty, since TRBJ2-5 better matches the DNA end. The CDR3 has 13 amino acids. Germline loops: CDR1 KGHSH, CDR2 LQKENI. The CDR3 DNA reads TGTGCCAGCTCACCAGGGGAGGTGGAGACCCAGTACTTC. Protein product: CASSPGEVETQYF.

This clonotype appeared a few times. The chain is built from TRBV20-1 and TRBJ2-7; D call uncertain. This CDR3 contains 14 residues. V was cut by 2 bases and J by 3 bases, with 14 bases left in between. Germline CDR1 is DFQATT and CDR2 is SNEGSKA (reference sequence). The CDR3 DNA reads TGCAGTGCTAGATCACTCACTACCATCTACGAGCAGTACTTC. It yields the protein CSARSLTTIYEQYF.

CDR3 loop: CASSRSRVRTEAFF. CDR3 in DNA: TGTGCCAGCAGCCGAAGCAGGGTAAGGACTGAAGCTTTCTTT. The rearrangement uses TRBV12-3 or TRBV12-4 and TRBJ1-1, with D perhaps TRBD1 (5 bases). This CDR3 is built from 14 residues. Between the trimmed V and J ends, which lost 6 bases and 5 bases, there was a span of 16 bases.

The chain has TRBV6-2 or TRBV6-3 and TRBJ2-1; TRBD1 matches 12 bases. Germline V gives CDR1 MNHEY, CDR2 SVGEGT. V lost 5 bases and J lost 7; bases outside the gene matches: 9. The CDR3 sequence is 16 residues long. The CDR3 here is CASSITGTGGRNEQFF. For the CDR3, the DNA is TGTGCCAGCAGTATAACCGGGACAGGGGGCCGGAATGAGCAGTTCTTC.

The chain uses TRBV11-2 and TRBJ1-4, with D perhaps matching TRBD1 (5 bases). The CDR3 has 15 amino acids. In germline, CDR1 is SGHAT, CDR2 FQNNGV. V dropped 5 bases and J dropped 5 bases, with 15 bases sitting between them. The CDR3 is CASSVSRQINEKLFF. The CDR3 DNA is TGTGCCAGCAGCGTTAGCAGACAGATAAATGAAAAACTGTTTTTT.

Only a few counts were recorded for this clonotype. The chain is built from TRBV6-5 and TRBJ2-7; 8 positions agree with TRBD2. CDR3 size: 16 residues. Germline loops: CDR1 MNHEY, CDR2 SVGAGI. V was clipped by 2 bases and J by 12 bases; unmatched bases: 18. CDR3 DNA sequence: TGTGCCAGCAGTTACCTCGGGGTAGCGGGAACTCTGGGACTGTACTTC. Translating it yields CASSYLGVAGTLGLYF.

With regard to this clonotype: One end of the junction fails to match germline, which may point to a read error. J is TRBJ1-4 and V is TRBV6-5; 7 bases fit TRBD1. The CDR3 is made up of 16 amino acids. Germline CDR1 MNHEY, CDR2 SVGAGI. The CDR3 DNA follows: TGTGCCAGCAGTTATGGGACAGACCCGTTAATTGAAGAACTGTTTTTT. Its protein product is CASSYGTDPLIEELFF.

CDR3 DNA sequence: TGCGCCAGCAGCTTGGATGGCGGGGGGGCGGTTACTCGAGAGACCCAGTACTTC. It codes for CASSLDGGGAVTRETQYF. This chain joins TRBV5-1 and TRBJ2-5; 9 bases map to TRBD2. Germline V gene sequence: CDR1 SGHRS, CDR2 YFSETQ. With 0 bases clipped from V and 4 bases from J, the junction kept 13 bases outside the gene matches. The CDR3 is 18 residues long.

This clonotype showed up just a few times. The gene calls are TRBV27 and TRBJ1-2; D possibly corresponds to TRBD1 (5 bases). This CDR3 comprises 15 residues. V gave up 5 bases and J gave up 4 bases, with 17 bases separating them. CDR1 is MNHEY, CDR2 SMNVEV, per germline (reference sequence). This CDR3 reads CASSPSTDSSYGYTF. For the CDR3, the DNA is TGTGCCAGCAGTCCATCCACAGACAGCAGCTATGGCTACACCTTC.

This clonotype appeared a single time. The V and J genes are TRBV20-1 and TRBJ1-4; unclear D gene. The CDR3 has 11 residues. Germline CDR1 is DFQATT and CDR2 is SNEGSKA (reference sequence). With 3 bases removed from V and 8 bases from J, the gap between germline ends came to 7 bases. The CDR3 spells CSASLGEKLFF. CDR3 bases: TGCAGTGCTAGCCTCGGGGAAAAACTGTTTTTT.

The chain couples TRBV12-3 or TRBV12-4 to TRBJ2-4, with TRBD2 identical over 7 bases. TRBJ2-7 matches the DNA end more closely, so the J call is doubtful. This CDR3 region has 13 residues. CDR3 sequence (DNA): TGTGCCAGCACCAAAACTAGCGAGGACGAGCAGTACTTC. Its protein product is CASTKTSEDEQYF.

This clonotype occurred many times. This chain uses TRBV29-1 with TRBJ2-1, with no clear D. The V end lost 4 bases, the J end lost 6 bases, and 7 bases lay between the germline ends. The CDR3 runs to 11 residues. CDR1 and CDR2 from the germline V gene are SQVTM and ANQGSEA. The CDR3 DNA is TGCAGCGTTGTTCCGCTCAATGAGCAGTTCTTC. It encodes CSVVPLNEQFF.

This clonotype was detected only a few times. This sequence joins TRBV20-1 and TRBJ2-7, with D tentatively TRBD2 (6 bases). CDR1 is DFQATT, CDR2 SNEGSKA, per germline (reference sequence). Between the trimmed V and J ends, which lost 5 bases and 0 bases, there was a span of 14 bases. The CDR3 contains 14 residues. CDR3 residues: CSAPEWGGSYEQYF. CDR3 DNA sequence: TGCAGTGCTCCCGAATGGGGAGGCTCCTACGAGCAGTACTTC.

This clonotype was seen ten or more times. The chain joins TRBV6-2 or TRBV6-3 to TRBJ2-1; TRBD1 is a possible D gene (5 bases). From germline, CDR1 is MNHEY and CDR2 SVGEGT. The CDR3 totals 16 residues. V was trimmed by 4 bases and J by 2 bases, leaving 15 bases between them. This CDR3 is CASSLGLDNTYNEQFF. Here the CDR3 DNA reads TGTGCCAGCAGTTTGGGGCTTGACAACACCTACAATGAGCAGTTCTTC.

In DNA, the CDR3 is TGTGCCAGTAGTCCGAGAGCGGAGCAAGAGACCCAGTACTTC. Translated, it gives CASSPRAEQETQYF. The chain has TRBV19 and TRBJ2-7; perhaps TRBD2 as D (5 bases). The J call may be in error: the DNA end matches TRBJ2-5 better. CDR3 length: 14 residues. Germline CDR1 is LNHDA and CDR2 is SQIVND (reference sequence).

The rearrangement uses TRBV5-1 and TRBJ2-2; tentatively, D is TRBD2 (6 bases). V was trimmed by 4 bases and J by 4 bases, leaving 26 bases between them. The CDR3 contains 19 residues. CDR1 is SGHRS, CDR2 YFSETQ, per germline. The CDR3 bases are TGCGCCAGCAGCCCCCGGGCGGGATCAGGCTCACGTGGCACCGGGGAGCTGTTTTTT. Its protein is CASSPRAGSGSRGTGELFF.

The chain couples TRBV6-1 to TRBJ1-1; TRBD1 agrees at 9 bases. Germline-derived CDR1 and CDR2 are MNHNS and SASEGT. V was clipped by 6 bases and J by 3 bases; unmatched bases: 2. This CDR3 region has 13 residues. The CDR3 DNA follows: TGTGCCAGCAGCGGACAGGGGCACACTGAAGCTTTCTTT. Translating gives CASSGQGHTEAFF.

This clonotype was picked up many times. The gene calls are TRBV13 and TRBJ1-2; no reliable D call. The CDR3 runs 14 residues. The ends were cut back, 0 bases at V and 8 bases at J, with 13 bases in the middle. CDR1 and CDR2 from the germline V gene are PRHDT and FYEKMQ (reference sequence). The CDR3, as DNA: TGTGCCAGCAGCTTAGGCCGGACTCCTGGCGGCTACACCTTC. As protein: CASSLGRTPGGYTF.

This clonotype has a handful of counts. The chain combines TRBV2 with TRBJ2-3; 10 nucleotides match TRBD2. Unmatched junction bases numbered 7, after V lost 6 bases and J lost 10 bases. Per germline, CDR1 SNHLY and CDR2 FYNNEI. The CDR3 covers 13 residues. CDR3 loop: CASRPSGGLAQYF. CDR3 DNA sequence: TGTGCCAGCAGACCTAGCGGGGGCTTGGCGCAGTATTTT. Together with reference TRBV2 and TRBJ2-3, the CDR3 gives the full variable domain: EPEVTQTPSHQVTQMGQEVILRCVPISNHLYFYWYRQILGQKVEFLVSFYNNEISEKSEIFDDQFSVERPDGSNFTLKIRSTKLEDSAMYFCASRPSGGLAQYFGPGTRLTVL.

The V gene is TRBV20-1, the J gene TRBJ2-7; the match to TRBD1 covers 9 bases. Germline values: CDR1 DFQATT, CDR2 SNEGSKA (reference sequence). Trimming cost V 6 bases and J 7 bases; bases outside gene matches: 4. The CDR3 runs 11 residues. The CDR3 spells CSATGGREQYF. The CDR3 coding sequence is TGCAGTGCCACAGGGGGCCGTGAGCAGTACTTC.

This clonotype showed up just once. The chain combines TRBV7-3 with TRBJ2-3; weak D call: TRBD2 (5 bases). CDR3 length: 13 residues. V was shortened by 5 bases and J by 5 bases, with 11 bases between the two germline ends. CDR1 is SGHTA, CDR2 FQGTGA, per germline. DNA for the CDR3: TGTGCCAGCAGCATAGGACGGGAAGATACGCAGTATTTT. Translating it yields CASSIGREDTQYF.